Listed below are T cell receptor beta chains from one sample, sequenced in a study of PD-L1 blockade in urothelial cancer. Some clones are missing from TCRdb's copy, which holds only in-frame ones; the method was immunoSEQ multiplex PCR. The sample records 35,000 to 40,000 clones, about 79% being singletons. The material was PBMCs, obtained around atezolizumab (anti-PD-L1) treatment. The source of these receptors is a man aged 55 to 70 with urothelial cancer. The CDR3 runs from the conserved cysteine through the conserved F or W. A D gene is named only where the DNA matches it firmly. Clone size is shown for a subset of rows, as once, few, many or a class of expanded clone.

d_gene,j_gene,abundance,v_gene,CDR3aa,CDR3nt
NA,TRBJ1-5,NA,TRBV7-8,CASSLEDGGTSNQPQHF,TGTGCCAGCAGCTTAGAGGACGGAGGGACTAGCAATCAGCCCCAGCATTTT
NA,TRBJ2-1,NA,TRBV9,CASSVELVDNEQFF,TGTGCCAGCAGCGTAGAACTAGTTGACAATGAGCAGTTCTTC
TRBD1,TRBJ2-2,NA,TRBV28,CASSSRGQGGELFF,TGTGCCAGCAGTTCTAGGGGGCAGGGCGGGGAGCTGTTTTTT
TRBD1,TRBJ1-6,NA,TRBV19,CASSTTTGGRVPLHF,TGTGCCAGTAGTACGACGACAGGGGGAAGGGTCCCCCTCCACTTT
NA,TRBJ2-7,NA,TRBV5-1,CASSYPAEQGAYEQYF,TGCGCCAGCAGTTACCCTGCCGAACAGGGAGCCTACGAGCAGTACTTC
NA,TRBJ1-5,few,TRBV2,CASSADRFNQPQHF,TGTGCCAGCAGCGCTGACAGGTTTAATCAGCCCCAGCATTTT
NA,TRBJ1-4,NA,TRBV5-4,CASSLGRSTNEKLFF,TGTGCCAGCAGCTTGGGCAGATCAACTAATGAAAAACTGTTTTTT
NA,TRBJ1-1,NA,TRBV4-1,CASSRYRATEAFF,TGCGCCAGCAGCCGGTACAGGGCGACTGAAGCTTTCTTT
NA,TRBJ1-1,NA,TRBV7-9,CASSRGGAEAFF,TGTGCCAGCAGCCGGGGAGGGGCTGAAGCTTTCTTT
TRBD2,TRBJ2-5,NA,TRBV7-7,CASSLVGRASGETQYF,TGTGCTAGCAGCTTAGTTGGGAGGGCTTCGGGAGAGACCCAGTACTTC
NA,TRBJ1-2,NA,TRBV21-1,CASSNIPRGPSGYTF,TGTGCCAGCAGCAACATCCCCAGGGGTCCTTCTGGCTACACCTTC
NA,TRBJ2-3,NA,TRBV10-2,CASSVGSTDTQYF,TGCGCCAGCAGTGTGGGCAGCACAGATACGCAGTATTTT
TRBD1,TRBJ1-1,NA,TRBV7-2,CASSVRQGSTEAFF,TGTGCCAGCAGCGTAAGACAGGGATCCACTGAAGCTTTCTTT
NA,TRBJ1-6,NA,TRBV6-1,CASSNRQRVSPLHF,TGTGCCAGCAGTAACCGTCAGCGGGTGTCACCCCTCCACTTT
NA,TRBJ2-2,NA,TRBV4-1,CASSQSGGTGELFF,TGCGCCAGCAGCCAGTCAGGGGGGACCGGGGAGCTGTTTTTT
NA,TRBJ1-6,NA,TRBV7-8,CASSRIARESPLHF,TGTGCCAGCAGCCGTATCGCCCGGGAGTCACCCCTCCACTTT
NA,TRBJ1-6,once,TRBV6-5,CASSLAGNSPLHF,TGTGCCAGCAGTTTGGCGGGGAATTCACCCCTCCACTTT
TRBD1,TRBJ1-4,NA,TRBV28,CASSLPGQGSEKLFF,TGTGCCAGCAGTCTTCCGGGACAGGGCAGTGAAAAACTGTTTTTT
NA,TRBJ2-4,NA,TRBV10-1,CASSESSQKNIQYF,TGCGCCAGCAGTGAGTCGTCCCAGAAAAACATTCAGTACTTC
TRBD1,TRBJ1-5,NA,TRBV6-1,CASSEDRATQPQHF,TGTGCCAGCAGTGAGGACAGGGCTACTCAGCCCCAGCATTTT
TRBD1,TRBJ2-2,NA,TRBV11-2,CASRQSGRTGGSGELFF,TGTGCCAGCAGACAAAGCGGGAGGACAGGGGGCTCCGGGGAGCTGTTTTTT
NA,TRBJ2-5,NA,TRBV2,CASIALPNPEETQYF,TGTGCCAGCATCGCGCTACCGAACCCCGAAGAGACCCAGTACTTC